In this sample, the clone carrying this T cell receptor (beta chain) turned up a few times. Its matching antigen is unknown. This entry belongs to a study of T cell repertoires in cytomegalovirus infection. Study-level background: Used in the study were CMV epitopes, some recently identified and HLA-C-restricted, others well-studied and HLA-B-restricted. General observations from the study: Cumulated frequencies of public TCR beta families served to identify carriers of CMV plus the relevant HLA.

Each CDR3 protein gets one entry after TCRdb re-called the reads with MiXCR. The data show a few hundred thousand distinct CDR3 sequences, with about 39% seen just once and just under 45% held by the top ten. With 3 bases removed from V and 5 bases from J, the gap between germline ends came to 11 bases. This CDR3 contains 14 residues. CDR1 is MNHNS and CDR2 is SASEGT in the germline V gene. The source is a human donor in good health (CMV status not recorded). Some clones in this sample may be carry-over from other donors' samples. The V and J genes are TRBV6-1 and TRBJ2-1; D may be TRBD2 (6 bases). This specimen was cultured PBMCs, taken from culture after CMV antigen stimulation. The CDR3 here is CASSDRDFDNEQFF. The CDR3 DNA sequence: TGTGCCAGCAGTGACCGGGACTTCGACAATGAGCAGTTCTTC.